Below, 19 T cell receptor beta chains from the same sample are listed, as sequenced in a study of response to subunit inactivated influenza vaccine. TCRdb independently ran MiXCR on the RT-PCR reads; one entry per CDR3 protein. Of about 800,000 distinct CDR3 sequences listed, less than 25% were seen once; the top ten hold about 9.4%. Sequences were derived from PBMCs from blood, sampled less than 6 days after vaccination. Receptors were obtained from a middle-aged man who received an inactivated influenza vaccine.

This clonotype was counted only a few times. The V gene is TRBV5-1, the J gene TRBJ1-5; D call uncertain. Germline V gene sequence: CDR1 SGHRS, CDR2 YFSETQ. The CDR3 length is 15 residues. V was shortened by 2 bases and J by 3 bases, with 12 bases between the two germline ends. The CDR3 sequence: CASSLHGESNQPQHF. The CDR3 DNA follows: TGCGCCAGCAGCTTACACGGGGAATCCAATCAGCCCCAGCATTTT.

This clonotype showed up just a few times. The V gene is TRBV4-3, the J gene TRBJ2-5, with D possibly being TRBD2 (5 bases). The CDR3 runs 16 residues. Looked up from germline, CDR1 is LGHNA and CDR2 is YSLEER. The V end was cut by 0 bases, the J end by 5 bases, with 16 bases between. The CDR3 nucleotides are TGCGCCAGCAGCCAAGATTTCGGGATCGAACGGGAGACCCAGTACTTC. Translating it yields CASSQDFGIERETQYF.

This clonotype has just a few counts. The rearrangement uses TRBV5-6 and TRBJ2-5, with TRBD2 identical over 13 bases. The CDR3 contains 16 residues. Trimming at V came to 4 bases and at J to 0 bases, leaving 3 bases not matched to a gene. The germline V gene encodes CDR1 SGHDT and CDR2 YYEEEE. CDR3 amino acids: CASSRTSGGYQETQYF. The DNA for the CDR3 is TGTGCCAGCAGCCGGACTAGCGGGGGATACCAAGAGACCCAGTACTTC.

This CDR3 is CASSYAGHGPGEQYF. The CDR3 DNA sequence: TGTGCCAGCAGTTACGCAGGGCACGGTCCGGGCGAGCAGTACTTC. This rearrangement joins TRBV6-5 to TRBJ2-7; D is perhaps TRBD1 (5 bases). The CDR3 has 15 residues. The germline CDR1 and CDR2 sequences are MNHEY and SVGAGI. V lost 2 bases and J 6 bases, leaving 17 bases between the germline ends.

The chain combines TRBV25-1 with TRBJ2-2, with 13 bases aligning to TRBD2. The CDR3 consists of 18 residues. Germline V gene sequence: CDR1 MGHDK, CDR2 SYGVNS. J lost 4 bases, V lost 6 bases, and 11 bases had no gene match. CDR3 in amino acids: CASRQTGTSGMATGELFF. The CDR3 DNA sequence: TGTGCCAGCAGACAAACCGGGACTAGCGGGATGGCCACCGGGGAGCTGTTTTTT. The variable domain in full, completed from reference TRBV25-1 and TRBJ2-2, reads EADIYQTPRYLVIGTGKKITLECSQTMGHDKMYWYQQDPGMELHLIHYSYGVNSTEKGDLSSESTVSRIRTEHFPLTLESARPSHTSQYLCASRQTGTSGMATGELFFGEGSRLTVL.

A note on this clonotype: At one end the junction does not follow the germline gene, possibly because of a read error. The rearrangement joins TRBV4-2 to TRBJ2-1; TRBD2 might be the D (6 bases). Germline values: CDR1 LGHNA, CDR2 YNFKEQ. This CDR3 contains 16 residues. The CDR3 nucleotides read TGTGCCACCAGCCAAGTACCGGGAGAAGCGTACAATGAGCAGTTCTTC. Residues: CATSQVPGEAYNEQFF.

A few counts support this clonotype. This chain uses TRBV6-2 or TRBV6-3 with TRBJ2-7; 11 nucleotides agree with TRBD2. V lost 7 bases, J lost 7 bases, and 12 bases stayed unmatched. Germline V gives CDR1 MNHEY, CDR2 SVGEGT. CDR3 length: 15 amino acids. Written as DNA, the CDR3 is TGTGCCAGCACCCGCCCACTAGCGGGAGTCGAAGAGCAGTACTTC. As protein: CASTRPLAGVEEQYF.

This clonotype occurred many times. The chain recombines TRBV6-2 or TRBV6-3 with TRBJ2-1; no clear D gene. This CDR3 is built from 15 residues. Looked up from germline, CDR1 is MNHEY and CDR2 is SVGEGT. V lost 2 bases and J 6 bases, leaving 14 bases between the germline ends. This CDR3 reads CASSYLGLGVNEQFF. The DNA for the CDR3 is TGTGCCAGCAGTTACCTCGGTCTAGGAGTCAATGAGCAGTTCTTC.

This clonotype was detected only a few times. The chain carries TRBV24-1 and TRBJ2-5, with D perhaps assigned TRBD1 or TRBD2 (5 bases each). V was shortened by 0 bases and J by 4 bases, with 14 bases between the two germline ends. The CDR3 has 16 amino acids. The germline V gene has CDR1 KGHDR and CDR2 SFDVKD. For the CDR3, the DNA is TGTGCCACCAGTGATTTGCAGGGTGAGGGGCGAGAGACCCAGTACTTC. Its protein product is CATSDLQGEGRETQYF.

This clonotype was seen ten or more times. This chain connects TRBV12-3 or TRBV12-4 to TRBJ2-3, with TRBD1 matching 7 bases. There are 16 residues in the CDR3. Trimming removed 3 bases from V and 3 bases from J; junction bases left unmatched: 9. CDR3: CASSFRGGPRTDTQYF. CDR3 DNA: TGTGCCAGCAGTTTCAGAGGGGGCCCTAGGACAGATACGCAGTATTTT.

Only a few counts were recorded for this clonotype. V usage is TRBV9 and J usage is TRBJ2-7; D may match TRBD1 or TRBD2 (6 bases each). The CDR3 is 15 amino acids. The V gene lost 0 bases and the J gene lost 2 bases, with 12 bases spanning the gap. Germline V gene lookup returns CDR1 SGDLS and CDR2 YYNGEE. This CDR3 is CASSVGGGPPYEQYF. Here the CDR3 DNA reads TGTGCCAGCAGCGTAGGAGGGGGGCCCCCCTACGAGCAGTACTTC.

V gene TRBV6-1 combines with J gene TRBJ1-1, with TRBD1 as a possible D gene (5 bases). From germline, CDR1 is MNHNS and CDR2 SASEGT. CDR3 length: 14 residues. V gave up 6 bases and J gave up 1 base, with 12 bases separating them. CDR3 bases: TGTGCCAGCAGCCGGGACGGAACGAACACTGAAGCTTTCTTT. Translation gives CASSRDGTNTEAFF.

This clonotype was observed a few times. The rearrangement links TRBV20-1 to TRBJ2-7; TRBD1 aligns across 8 bases. The CDR3 sequence is 16 residues long. The J segment lost 5 bases and the V segment lost 6 bases, leaving 18 bases of the junction unmatched. Germline V gene sequence: CDR1 DFQATT, CDR2 SNEGSKA (reference sequence). As DNA, the CDR3 is TGCAGTGCCCGAGGAGGGGATGACAGGGGTCCCGACGAGCAGTACTTC. This codes for CSARGGDDRGPDEQYF.

The CDR3 loop reads CASSSSVQYEQYF. DNA for the CDR3: TGTGCCAGCAGTTCCTCCGTTCAATACGAGCAGTACTTC. The chain employs TRBV6-2 or TRBV6-3 and TRBJ2-7; D is unresolved. CDR1 MNHEY and CDR2 SVGEGT come from the germline V gene. V lost 4 bases to trimming and J lost 4 bases, with 11 bases between them. CDR3 length: 13 residues.

The chain links TRBV4-2 to TRBJ1-2, with no clear D. Trimming shortened V by 0 bases and J by 3 bases, and 5 bases separated the two germline ends. The CDR3 spans 13 residues. Germline CDR1 is LGHNA and CDR2 is YNFKEQ. The CDR3, as DNA: TGTGCCAGCAGCCAAGACATATACTATGGCTACACCTTC. It encodes CASSQDIYYGYTF.

This sequence joins TRBV11-2 and TRBJ2-7, with D tentatively TRBD2 (6 bases). The germline V gene has CDR1 SGHAT and CDR2 FQNNGV. Trimming pared 4 bases from V and 0 bases from J, leaving 13 bases between. CDR3 size: 15 residues. CDR3 nucleotide sequence: TGTGCCAGCAGCTCGCCGGGGGTCTCCTCCTACGAGCAGTACTTC. Translated, it gives CASSSPGVSSYEQYF.

This clonotype turned up a few times. The chain combines TRBV12-3 or TRBV12-4 with TRBJ2-5; a weak D match, TRBD2 (6 bases). CDR3 length: 14 residues. The germline V and J ends were trimmed by 5 bases and 5 bases, with 15 bases remaining between them. This chain's CDR3 is CASSPRTTGETQYF. In DNA, the CDR3 is TGTGCCAGCAGTCCCCGGACTACCGGGGAGACCCAGTACTTC.

This clonotype was detected a few times. The gene calls are TRBV2 and TRBJ2-7; a weak D match, TRBD1 (5 bases). Per the germline V gene, CDR1 is SNHLY and CDR2 is FYNNEI. The V end was cut by 5 bases, the J end by 6 bases, with 14 bases between. The CDR3 extends over 13 amino acids. The CDR3 DNA is TGTGCCAGCAGTCCGGACGTAGGGGTCGAGCAGTACTTC. Its translation: CASSPDVGVEQYF.

The sample holds a few counts of this clonotype. V is TRBV29-1 and J is TRBJ2-1; D tentatively fits TRBD1 or TRBD2 (5 bases each). Germline V CDR1 and CDR2: SQVTM, ANQGSEA. This CDR3 has 15 amino acids. In nucleotides, the CDR3 is TGCAGTGTGAGGGGTTCCGAGGACTCCTACAATGAGCAGTTCTTC. Translation gives CSVRGSEDSYNEQFF.